This passage covers 14 T cell receptor beta chains from one sample sequenced in a study of cytomegalovirus exposure and HLA in healthy donors (dated by TCRdb to about 2017). To prepare the library, the immunoSEQ multiplex PCR assay was applied. For the multiplex PCR, a mixture combining 60 forward primers for TCR Vbeta segments and 13 reverse primers for TCR Jbeta segments was used. TCRdb took this table from immuneACCESS and kept in-frame rearrangements with V and J called. Such tables lack part of the clones; where checked against another copy, unresolved V genes explain under half of the gap, and the rest is unexplained. Within this sample are roughly 180,000 clones, with around 75% of them counted one time only. The ten largest clones add up to about 2.3% of the sample. Source material: PBMCs. These receptors were collected from a female donor in good health and CMV-seronegative.

This rearrangement joins TRBV6-5 to TRBJ2-7; maybe TRBD2 (5 bases). The CDR3 extends over 13 amino acids. Germline V gene lookup returns CDR1 MNHEY and CDR2 SVGAGI. Trimming removed 2 bases at V and 7 bases at J, with 12 bases between. This CDR3 reads CASSYETPGEQYF. CDR3 bases: TGTGCCAGCAGTTACGAAACCCCGGGGGAGCAGTACTTC.

This chain connects TRBV19 to TRBJ2-1, with TRBD2 identical over 7 bases. Germline trimming cut 0 bases from V and 4 bases from J; bases unmatched to any gene: 12. The CDR3 has 18 amino acids. CDR1 and CDR2 from the germline V gene are LNHDA and SQIVND (reference sequence). As DNA, the CDR3 is TGTGCCAGTAGTATAGACCCCCCTGGCGGGAGTTTTTACAATGAGCAGTTCTTC. Translated, it gives CASSIDPPGGSFYNEQFF.

The rearrangement links TRBV15 to TRBJ2-5, with D possibly being TRBD1 (5 bases). V shed 5 bases and J shed 2 bases, with 12 bases lying between them. CDR1 and CDR2 (germline): LNHNV, YYDKDF (reference sequence). The CDR3 loop spans 14 amino acids. This chain's CDR3 is CATSSGRTQETQYF. The CDR3, as DNA: TGTGCCACCAGCTCCGGACGGACACAAGAGACCCAGTACTTC.

In this sample, this clone turned up once. The chain employs TRBV6-5 and TRBJ1-2; D possibly corresponds to TRBD1 (5 bases). With 4 bases removed from V and 3 bases from J, the gap between germline ends came to 15 bases. This CDR3 comprises 15 residues. Germline assignment: CDR1 MNHEY and CDR2 SVGAGI. CDR3 region: CASSSGGGTHYGYTF. CDR3 coding DNA: TGTGCCAGCAGTTCGGGGGGGGGAACCCACTATGGCTACACCTTC.

The chain joins TRBV7-3 to TRBJ1-6, with TRBD1 as a possible D gene (6 bases). Looked up from germline, CDR1 is SGHTA and CDR2 is FQGTGA. The CDR3 has 15 residues. Trimming left V 7 bases short and J 7 bases short, with 17 bases between. The CDR3 DNA follows: TGTGCCAGCACCCTTCGGGGGGGCGGGAATTCACCCCTCCACTTT. Its protein is CASTLRGGGNSPLHF.

For this clone: In the same sample, other DNA sequences code for this CDR3. CDR3 sequence reads: CASSPGGRSNYGYTF. The CDR3 nucleotides are TGTGCCAGCAGTCCCGGCGGAAGATCTAACTATGGCTACACCTTC. The chain recombines TRBV28 with TRBJ1-2; D ambiguous. The CDR3 spans 15 residues. The V gene's germline CDR1 is MDHEN and CDR2 SYDVKM. Trimming stripped 5 bases from V and 0 bases from J, with 13 bases between.

V is TRBV2 and J is TRBJ2-3, with 11 bases aligning to TRBD2. The CDR3 consists of 14 residues. Germline V gene data show CDR1 as SNHLY and CDR2 as FYNNEI. The V gene end was trimmed by 8 bases and the J gene end by 6 bases; junction bases not matched to a gene: 7. This CDR3 is CASARTSGLDTQYF. The CDR3 nucleotides are TGTGCCAGCGCTCGGACTAGCGGGTTGGATACGCAGTATTTT. The variable domain in full, completed from reference TRBV2 and TRBJ2-3, reads EPEVTQTPSHQVTQMGQEVILRCVPISNHLYFYWYRQILGQKVEFLVSFYNNEISEKSEIFDDQFSVERPDGSNFTLKIRSTKLEDSAMYFCASARTSGLDTQYFGPGTRLTVL.

The chain has TRBV6-6 and TRBJ1-5; maybe TRBD1 (5 bases). The V gene's germline CDR1 is MNHNY and CDR2 SVGAGI (reference sequence). Trimming shortened V by 8 bases and J by 3 bases, and 14 bases separated the two germline ends. This CDR3 has 14 amino acids. CDR3 region: CASWDFPFNQPQHF. In nucleotides, the CDR3 is TGTGCCAGCTGGGACTTCCCCTTCAATCAGCCCCAGCATTTT.

The rearrangement joins TRBV9 to TRBJ2-1; 11 bases agree with TRBD2. The V gene end was trimmed by 4 bases and the J gene end by 4 bases; junction bases not matched to a gene: 4. The CDR3 is 15 residues long. Germline loops: CDR1 SGDLS, CDR2 YYNGEE. CDR3 DNA sequence: TGTGCCAGCAGCCTGGGGACTAGCGGATACAATGAGCAGTTCTTC. Residues: CASSLGTSGYNEQFF. Combining the CDR3 with reference TRBV9 and TRBJ2-1 gives the whole variable domain DSGVTQTPKHLITATGQRVTLRCSPRSGDLSVYWYQQSLDQGLQFLIQYYNGEERAKGNILERFSAQQFPDLHSELNLSSLELGDSALYFCASSLGTSGYNEQFFGPGTRLTVL.

The chain couples TRBV10-2 to TRBJ1-2; TRBD1 is a possible D gene (6 bases). Looked up from germline, CDR1 is WSHSY and CDR2 is SAAADI. The length of the CDR3 is 12 residues. V lost 8 bases and J lost 4, with 11 bases in between. The CDR3 DNA is TGCGCCAGCGGTGCGGACAGCTATGGCTACACCTTC. Translating it yields CASGADSYGYTF.

The chain has TRBV19 and TRBJ2-2; 11 bases agree with TRBD2. The CDR3 has 15 residues. Germline CDR1 is LNHDA and CDR2 is SQIVND (reference sequence). J gave up 4 bases and V 7 bases, and 5 bases lay outside the gene matches. The CDR3 DNA reads TGTGCCAGTAAGTCGGGACTAGCGGTCACCGGGGAGCTGTTTTTT. It translates to CASKSGLAVTGELFF. The full variable domain, with the rest looked up from reference TRBV19 and TRBJ2-2, is DGGITQSPKYLFRKEGQNVTLSCEQNLNHDAMYWYRQDPGQGLRLIYYSQIVNDFQKGDIAEGYSVSREKKESFPLTVTSAQKNPTAFYLCASKSGLAVTGELFFGEGSRLTVL.

The rearrangement links TRBV19 to TRBJ1-3; D not certain. Germline V gene data show CDR1 as LNHDA and CDR2 as SQIVND (reference sequence). Trimming cost V 5 bases and J 0 bases, with 17 bases left between them. This CDR3 is 17 amino acids long. CDR3 DNA: TGTGCCAGTAGTCTTTTCTCGACACCAAACTCTGGAAACACCATATATTTT. Translating gives CASSLFSTPNSGNTIYF.

The gene calls are TRBV19 and TRBJ2-1, with 13 bases identical to TRBD2. V was clipped by 4 bases and J by 4 bases; unmatched bases: 4. This CDR3 contains 16 residues. Germline CDR1 LNHDA, CDR2 SQIVND (reference sequence). The CDR3 here is CASSSQLAGGYNEQFF. The CDR3, as DNA: TGTGCCAGTAGTAGCCAACTAGCGGGAGGGTACAATGAGCAGTTCTTC.

In DNA, the CDR3 is TGTGCCAGCAGCTTAGTTGGGACTAGCAAGAATGAGCAGTTCTTC. As protein: CASSLVGTSKNEQFF. The chain links TRBV7-6 to TRBJ2-1; 9 bases match TRBD2. In germline, CDR1 is SGHVS, CDR2 FNYEAQ. The CDR3 has 15 residues. With V trimmed by 1 base and J by 7 bases, 5 bases remained unmatched.